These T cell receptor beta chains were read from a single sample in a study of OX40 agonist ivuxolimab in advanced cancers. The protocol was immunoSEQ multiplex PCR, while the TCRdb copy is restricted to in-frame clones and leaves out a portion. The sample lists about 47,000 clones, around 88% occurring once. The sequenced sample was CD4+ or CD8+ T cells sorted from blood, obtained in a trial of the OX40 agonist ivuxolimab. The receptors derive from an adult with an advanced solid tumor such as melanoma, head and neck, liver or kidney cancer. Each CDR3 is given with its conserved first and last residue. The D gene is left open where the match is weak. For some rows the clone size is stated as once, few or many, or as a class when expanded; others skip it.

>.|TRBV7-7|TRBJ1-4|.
CASSRGAQLHEKLFF
TGTGCTAGCAGCCGGGGCGCTCAGCTACATGAAAAACTGTTTTTT
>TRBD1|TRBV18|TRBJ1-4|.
CASSPQGAREKLFF
TGTGCCAGCTCACCGCAGGGGGCGAGAGAAAAACTGTTTTTT
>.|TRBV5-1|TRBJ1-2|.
CASSLAGRIYGYTF
TGCGCCAGCAGCTTGGCAGGGCGGATCTATGGCTACACCTTC
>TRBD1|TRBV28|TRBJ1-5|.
CASSFDRGQQPQHF
TGTGCCAGCAGCTTTGACAGGGGGCAACAGCCCCAGCATTTT
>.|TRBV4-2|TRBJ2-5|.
CASSQDPRGEGRQETQYF
TGTGCCAGCAGCCAAGATCCGAGGGGGGAGGGGAGGCAAGAGACCCAGTACTTC
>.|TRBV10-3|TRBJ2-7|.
CAISPGYYEQYF
TGTGCCATCAGTCCAGGGTACTACGAGCAGTACTTC
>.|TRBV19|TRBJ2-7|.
CASSQGFNYEQYF
TGTGCCAGTAGTCAGGGATTTAACTACGAGCAGTACTTC
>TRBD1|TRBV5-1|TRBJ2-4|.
CASSLLGDRGNIQYF
TGCGCCAGCAGCTTACTTGGGGACAGGGGAAACATTCAGTACTTC
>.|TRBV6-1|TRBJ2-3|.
CASRSDRRSTDTQYF
TGTGCCAGCAGATCCGACAGGAGGAGCACAGATACGCAGTATTTT
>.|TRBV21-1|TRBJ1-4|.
CASRDSYATNEKLFF
TGTGCCAGCAGGGACAGCTATGCAACTAATGAAAAACTGTTTTTT
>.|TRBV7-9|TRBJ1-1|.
CASSLVRDTEAFF
TGTGCCAGCAGCTTAGTGAGGGACACTGAAGCTTTCTTT
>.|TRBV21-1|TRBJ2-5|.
CASSKVAPLRETQYF
TGTGCCAGCAGCAAAGTCGCCCCACTACGAGAGACCCAGTACTTC
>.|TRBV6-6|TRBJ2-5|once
CASSYSGGAGEETQYF
TGTGCCAGCAGTTACTCAGGCGGGGCGGGTGAAGAGACCCAGTACTTC
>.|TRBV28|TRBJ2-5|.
CASSFNYGKETQYF
TGTGCCAGCAGTTTTAATTACGGTAAAGAGACCCAGTACTTC
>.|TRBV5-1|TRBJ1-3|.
CASSLGTRRDSGNTIYF
TGCGCCAGCAGCTTGGGGACCCGCAGGGACTCTGGAAACACCATATATTTT
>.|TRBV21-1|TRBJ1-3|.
CASEGNQGKGPENTIYF
TGTGCCAGCGAGGGGAACCAGGGTAAAGGGCCAGAAAACACCATATATTTT
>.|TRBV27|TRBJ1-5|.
CASSKGGGSNQPQHF
TGTGCCAGCAGTAAAGGGGGGGGATCCAATCAGCCCCAGCATTTT
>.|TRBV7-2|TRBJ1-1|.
CASSLAHMGTEAFF
TGTGCCAGCAGCTTAGCGCATATGGGCACTGAAGCTTTCTTT
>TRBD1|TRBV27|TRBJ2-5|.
CASSFYRGETQYF
TGTGCCAGCAGTTTCTACAGGGGAGAGACCCAGTACTTC
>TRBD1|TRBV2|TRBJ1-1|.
CASREDRGRYTEAFF
TGTGCCAGCAGGGAAGACAGGGGTAGGTACACTGAAGCTTTCTTT
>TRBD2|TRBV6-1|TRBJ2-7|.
CASSLAGAYEQYF
TGTGCCAGCAGTTTAGCGGGGGCCTACGAGCAGTACTTC
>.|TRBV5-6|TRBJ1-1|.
CASSLRYRQADTEAFF
TGTGCCAGCAGCTTGCGGTATAGGCAGGCGGACACTGAAGCTTTCTTT
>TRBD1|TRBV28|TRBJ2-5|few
CASSSLSYRGRGETQYF
TGTGCCAGCAGTTCCCTCTCGTACAGGGGTCGAGGAGAGACCCAGTACTTC
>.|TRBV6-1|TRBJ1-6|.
CASREPGQGENNSPLHF
TGTGCCAGCAGAGAACCCGGCCAGGGTGAAAATAATTCACCCCTCCACTTT
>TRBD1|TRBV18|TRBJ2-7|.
CASSPRTGGSYEQYF
TGTGCCAGCTCCCCACGGACAGGGGGCTCTTACGAGCAGTACTTC
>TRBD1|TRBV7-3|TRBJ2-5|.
CASSEDRGGSRAQYF
TGTGCCAGCAGCGAAGACAGGGGCGGTAGTAGGGCCCAGTACTTC
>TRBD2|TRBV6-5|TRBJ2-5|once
CASSYGLAGGGETQYF
TGTGCCAGCAGTTACGGACTAGCGGGAGGGGGGGAGACCCAGTACTTC
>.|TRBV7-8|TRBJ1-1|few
CASSFGRDTEAFF
TGTGCCAGCAGCTTCGGGAGAGACACTGAAGCTTTCTTT
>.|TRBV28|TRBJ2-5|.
CASSLGGTTGGTQYF
TGTGCCAGCAGTCTAGGTGGGACCACCGGGGGGACCCAGTACTTC
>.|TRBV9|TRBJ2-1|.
CASSPPLWNEQFF
TGTGCCAGCAGCCCCCCTTTGTGGAATGAGCAGTTCTTC
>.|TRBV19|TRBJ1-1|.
CASSIERVNTEAFF
TGTGCCAGTAGTATAGAAAGGGTGAACACTGAAGCTTTCTTT
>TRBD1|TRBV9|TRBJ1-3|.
CASSALPGQEGSGNTIYF
TGTGCCAGCAGCGCCCTCCCGGGACAGGAAGGCTCTGGAAACACCATATATTTT
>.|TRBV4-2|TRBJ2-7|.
CASSLKGGTPPSYEQYF
TGTGCCAGCAGCCTAAAGGGGGGGACACCTCCCTCCTACGAGCAGTACTTC
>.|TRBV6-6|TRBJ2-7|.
CASGVRLEQYF
TGTGCCAGCGGGGTGCGTCTCGAGCAGTACTTC
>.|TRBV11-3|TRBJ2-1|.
CASSFSYNEQFF
TGTGCCAGCAGCTTCTCCTACAATGAGCAGTTCTTC
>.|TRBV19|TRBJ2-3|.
CASSIVNRRTDTQYF
TGTGCCAGTAGTATAGTTAACCGCCGCACAGATACGCAGTATTTT
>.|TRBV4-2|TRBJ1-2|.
CASSPSGTSGYTF
TGTGCCAGCAGCCCAAGCGGTACGAGTGGCTACACCTTC
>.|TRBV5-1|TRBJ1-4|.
CASSNSVGDEKLFF
TGCGCCAGCAGCAACAGCGTGGGGGATGAAAAACTGTTTTTT
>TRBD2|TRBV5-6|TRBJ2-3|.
CASFTWGSSGGTDTQYF
TGTGCCAGCTTCACTTGGGGGTCTAGCGGGGGCACAGATACGCAGTATTTT
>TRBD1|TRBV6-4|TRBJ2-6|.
CASSDGTGGAGANVLTF
TGTGCCAGCAGTGACGGGACAGGGGGCGCTGGGGCCAACGTCCTGACTTTC
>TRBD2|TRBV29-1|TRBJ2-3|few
CSVGSSGMDTQYF
TGCAGCGTTGGGTCTAGCGGGATGGATACGCAGTATTTT
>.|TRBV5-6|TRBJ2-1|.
CASSLFESGLYNEQFF
TGTGCCAGCAGCTTATTCGAATCGGGACTCTACAATGAGCAGTTCTTC
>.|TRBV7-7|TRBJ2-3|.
CASSLRAASTDTQYF
TGTGCTAGCAGCTTGCGAGCGGCTAGCACAGATACGCAGTATTTT
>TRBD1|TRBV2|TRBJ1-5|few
CASQTGEGGNQPQHF
TGTGCCAGCCAAACAGGGGAAGGGGGCAATCAGCCCCAGCATTTT
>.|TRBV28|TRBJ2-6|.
CASSLRGANVLTF
TGTGCCAGCAGTTTACGAGGGGCCAACGTCCTGACTTTC
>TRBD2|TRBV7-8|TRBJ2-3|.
CASSPKRDARTDTQYF
TGTGCCAGCAGCCCTAAGCGGGATGCTCGCACAGATACGCAGTATTTT